This TCR beta chain was captured in a study of shared clonotypes between healthy human individuals. Across the whole study: Three men and a couple of women, aged 18 to 49, were donors.

The CDR3 spans 13 residues. Germline CDR1 and CDR2: SGHVS and FNYEAQ. V gave up 5 bases and J gave up 2 bases, with 9 bases separating them. CD45RA-negative memory and CD45RA+ naive subsets were split from the CD4+ cells. Study-level points and caveats: Larger estimated richness was generally seen in naive subsets than in memory subsets.

Clones were sequenced by immunoSEQ multiplex PCR, and TCRdb holds only the in-frame ones, with some missing. The sample yields 550,000 to 700,000 clones, around 73% seen once. Turning to this clone: Its antigen is still unknown.

The V gene is TRBV7-6, the J gene TRBJ2-5; no firm D call. What was sequenced was memory CD4+ T cells sorted from blood. Regarding subset: CD45RA-negative fraction. This receptor was identified in a woman aged 25-40 years in good health. CDR3 bases: TGTGCCAGCAGCCCCCGCGAGCAAGAGACCCAGTACTTC. It yields the protein CASSPREQETQYF.